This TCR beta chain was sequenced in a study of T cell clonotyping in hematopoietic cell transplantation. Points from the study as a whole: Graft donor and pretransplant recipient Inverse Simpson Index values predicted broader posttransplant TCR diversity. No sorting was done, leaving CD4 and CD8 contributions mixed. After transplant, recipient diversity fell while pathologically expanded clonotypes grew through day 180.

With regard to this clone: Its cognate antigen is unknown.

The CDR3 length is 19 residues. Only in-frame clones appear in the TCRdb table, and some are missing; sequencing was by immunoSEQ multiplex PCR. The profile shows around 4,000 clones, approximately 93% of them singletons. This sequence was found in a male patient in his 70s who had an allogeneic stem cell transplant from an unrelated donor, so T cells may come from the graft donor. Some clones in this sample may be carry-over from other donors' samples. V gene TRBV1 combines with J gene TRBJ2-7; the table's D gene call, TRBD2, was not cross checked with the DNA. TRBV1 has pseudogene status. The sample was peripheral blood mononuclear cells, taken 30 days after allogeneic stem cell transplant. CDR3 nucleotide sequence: TGCACCAGCAGCCAAGACCTCGAGGCGCTTGGAACCCCCTCCTACGAGCAGTACTTC. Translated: CTSSQDLEALGTPSYEQYF.